Included here is one TCR beta chain sequence, with context. The antigen is not known. Germline V CDR1 and CDR2: MNHEY, SMNVEV (reference sequence). With V trimmed by 3 bases and J by 0 bases, 9 bases remained unmatched. This CDR3 comprises 18 residues. The data are from a study of cytomegalovirus exposure and HLA in healthy donors. Sequencing used immunoSEQ multiplex PCR; TCRdb keeps in-frame clones, though not all of them. The sample holds around 93,000 clones, 85% seen once. Findings of the study overall: The classifier, whose performance was assessed in both the original and validation cohorts, reportedly diagnosed cytomegalovirus status with high specificity and sensitivity. In vitro testing confirmed a few CMV-associated chains as specific for CMV antigens.

The rearrangement joins TRBV27 to TRBJ2-2; 8 positions agree with TRBD2. Material for sequencing was PBMCs. The TCR comes from a man aged 18 to 29 in good health and CMV-seropositive. The CDR3 is CASSLSLADAANTGELFF. CDR3 bases: TGTGCCAGCAGTTTGTCACTAGCGGATGCCGCGAACACCGGGGAGCTGTTTTTT.